One T cell receptor (beta chain) is described in this entry. How the authors handled the data: Nucleated cell counts were estimated from reference gene primer amplification. TCRdb's table, derived via immunoSEQ multiplex PCR, lists solely in-frame clones and lacks some. Clonal size and the V and J genes are those of that table, whereas D and trimming came from the DNA. The profile shows some 150,000 clones, 85% to 90% of them singletons. The V gene end was trimmed by 3 bases and the J gene end by 7 bases; junction bases not matched to a gene: 2. The V gene's germline CDR1 is MNHEY and CDR2 SMNVEV (reference sequence). The CDR3 is 13 residues long. The sample is drawn from a study of blood T cell repertoires in COVID-19. Study in general: COVID-19 samples from acute and convalescent phases originated in the United States, Italy and Spain. The cDNA or gDNA used as material had been derived from T cells, B-cell-depleted T cells, or PBMCs.

Material for sequencing was peripheral blood. The source is a human donor in a cohort sampled during active COVID-19. The chain joins TRBV27 to TRBJ2-2; 7 bases are a match to TRBD1. CDR3 sequence reads: CASSLTGYGELFF. The CDR3 coding sequence is TGTGCCAGCAGTTTGACAGGGTACGGGGAGCTGTTTTTT.